This TCR beta chain was recorded in a study of cytomegalovirus exposure and HLA in healthy donors. Looking at the study overall: The 130 or so validation repertoires were reported in a later analysis to have been generated on the same platform as the roughly 680 first-cohort repertoires.

Notes on this clone: Antigen: not known.

The V and J ends lost 8 bases and 3 bases, in that order; junction bases with no gene match: 11. This CDR3 region has 15 residues. CDR1 and CDR2 (germline): MNHEY, SVGAGI. General study results and limits: Most observed TCR sequences were rare, whereas some public TCRs were detected in many donors. In the roughly 110 validation repertoires, roughly 94% of cluster scores exceeded 0, per a later analysis.

TCRdb's table, derived via immunoSEQ multiplex PCR, lists solely in-frame clones and lacks some. The profile covers 200,000 to 300,000 clones, with about 90% appearing a single time and around 1.3% taken by the ten largest. The source of this sequence is a woman aged 25 to 39 in good health and CMV-seropositive. The specimen sequenced was PBMCs. The chain employs TRBV6-5 and TRBJ1-2; 8 bases are shared with TRBD1. Written as DNA, the CDR3 is TGTGCCAGCGGAACCGTCAGGGGGCGCGACTATGGCTACACCTTC. Protein sequence: CASGTVRGRDYGYTF.